Listed below are T cell receptor beta chains from one sample, sequenced in a study of blood T cell repertoires in COVID-19. TCRdb's table, derived via immunoSEQ multiplex PCR, lists solely in-frame clones and lacks some. The sample carries about 100,000 clones, more than 65% recorded once. Sequencing was performed on peripheral blood. These receptor sequences come from a woman between 65 and 79 years old with acute or convalescent COVID-19. CDR3s leave out the opening cysteine and the closing phenylalanine or tryptophan. The order of the fields is V gene, D gene, J gene, clone size, CDR3 protein. D genes are given only for firm matches. Clone size is shown for a subset of rows, as once, few, many or a class of expanded clone.

TRBV7-2	NA	TRBJ1-6	NA	ASRPPGGSNSPLH
TRBV19	TRBD1	TRBJ1-5	NA	ASRLGQGAQPQH
TRBV10-2	NA	TRBJ1-1	NA	ASSSLTDRNTEAF
TRBV19	TRBD2	TRBJ2-1	once	ASRELAGASYNEQF
TRBV16	TRBD1	TRBJ1-1	few	ASSPGQGITEAF
TRBV18	NA	TRBJ1-6	NA	ASSARGGIDSPLH
TRBV19	NA	TRBJ1-3	NA	ASSIDAGPRNTIY
TRBV6-5	NA	TRBJ2-5	NA	ASSPVGETQY
TRBV5-1	NA	TRBJ1-1	NA	ASSLPGMNTEAF
TRBV27	NA	TRBJ1-1	NA	ASSLGEGQPATEAF
TRBV7-3	NA	TRBJ1-1	few	ASSMTGNTEAF
TRBV9	NA	TRBJ1-1	NA	ASSVDVEGRLNTEAF
TRBV7-2	NA	TRBJ1-5	NA	ASSLDRMQPQH
TRBV5-5	NA	TRBJ2-3	NA	ASSLDRFTDTQY
TRBV9	NA	TRBJ2-3	NA	ASKDSSTTDTQY
TRBV19	NA	TRBJ1-2	NA	ASSISGPLGYT
TRBV9	NA	TRBJ2-5	NA	ASSVATSAAETQY
TRBV3-1/TRBV3-2	NA	TRBJ2-1	NA	ASSQDRNEQF
TRBV5-5	NA	TRBJ1-6	few	ASRENYRAGRSPLH
TRBV12-3/TRBV12-4	NA	TRBJ1-2	NA	ASSRGGRKSYT
TRBV19	NA	TRBJ1-1	NA	ASSIGGNTEAF
TRBV27	TRBD1	TRBJ1-4	NA	ASSPLLGTGTEKLF
TRBV27	TRBD1	TRBJ2-5	NA	ASSFYQGDGTQY
TRBV6-5	TRBD1	TRBJ1-2	NA	ASSNGQGWGYT
TRBV7-3	NA	TRBJ2-2	NA	ASSPNGGAIGELF
TRBV27	NA	TRBJ2-2	NA	ASSLRGLELFNTGELF
TRBV7-9	TRBD1	TRBJ1-2	NA	ASSLGGTGDGYGYT
TRBV19	TRBD1	TRBJ2-1	once	ASGTGGSNNEQF
TRBV5-1	TRBD1	TRBJ2-3	NA	ASSLGQGADTQY
TRBV7-2	NA	TRBJ2-3	NA	ASSRTSTDTQY
TRBV3-1/TRBV3-2	NA	TRBJ2-5	NA	ASSLGGTQY
TRBV9	NA	TRBJ2-1	NA	ASSGITGINEQF
TRBV3-1/TRBV3-2	NA	TRBJ2-2	NA	ASISANTGELF
TRBV4-1	TRBD1	TRBJ1-5	NA	ASSQVGQGWGNQPQH
TRBV29-1	NA	TRBJ2-3	few	SVPGQGGSTDTQY
TRBV7-8	NA	TRBJ2-5	NA	ASSLAERVETQY
TRBV3-1/TRBV3-2	NA	TRBJ1-3	NA	ASRHESGIGNTIY
TRBV27	NA	TRBJ1-6	NA	ASSLDSFGNSPLH
TRBV7-3	NA	TRBJ1-1	NA	ASSLTGLDTEAF
TRBV28	TRBD1	TRBJ1-1	NA	ASTISTGWNTEAF